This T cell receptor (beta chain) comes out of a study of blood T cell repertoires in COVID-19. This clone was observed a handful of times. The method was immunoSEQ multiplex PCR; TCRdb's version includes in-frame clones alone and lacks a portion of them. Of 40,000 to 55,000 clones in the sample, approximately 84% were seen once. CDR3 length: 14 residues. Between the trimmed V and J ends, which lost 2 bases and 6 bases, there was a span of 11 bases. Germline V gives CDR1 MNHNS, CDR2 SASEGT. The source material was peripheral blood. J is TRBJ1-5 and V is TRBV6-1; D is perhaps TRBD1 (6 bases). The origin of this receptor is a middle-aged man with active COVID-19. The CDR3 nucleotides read TGTGCCAGCAGTGAATTCAGAGGGGGTCAGCCCCAGCATTTT. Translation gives CASSEFRGGQPQHF.